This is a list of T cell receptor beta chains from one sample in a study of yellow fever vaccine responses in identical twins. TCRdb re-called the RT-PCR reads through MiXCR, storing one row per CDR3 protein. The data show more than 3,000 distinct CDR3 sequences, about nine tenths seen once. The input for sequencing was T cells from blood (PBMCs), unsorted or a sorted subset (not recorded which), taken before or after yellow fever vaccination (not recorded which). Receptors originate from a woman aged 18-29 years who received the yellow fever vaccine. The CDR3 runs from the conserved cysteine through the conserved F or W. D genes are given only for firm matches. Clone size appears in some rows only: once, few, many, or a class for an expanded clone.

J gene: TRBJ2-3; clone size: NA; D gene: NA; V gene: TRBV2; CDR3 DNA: TGTGCCAGCAGTGAGGAAGATACGCAGTATTTT; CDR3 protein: CASSEEDTQYF
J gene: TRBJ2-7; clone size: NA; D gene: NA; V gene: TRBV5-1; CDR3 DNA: TGCGCCAGCAGCTTGGAGTTGAGGGGGGAGCAGTATTTC; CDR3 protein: CASSLELRGEQYF
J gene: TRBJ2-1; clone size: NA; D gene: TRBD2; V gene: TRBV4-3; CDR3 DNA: TGCGCCAGCAGCCAATACGGGACTATGGATGAGCAGTTCTTC; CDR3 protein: CASSQYGTMDEQFF
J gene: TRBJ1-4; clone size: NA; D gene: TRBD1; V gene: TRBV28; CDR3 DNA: TGTGCCAGCAGGGGAGACAGGGCAGGAGTCAAACTGTTTTTT; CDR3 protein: CASRGDRAGVKLFF
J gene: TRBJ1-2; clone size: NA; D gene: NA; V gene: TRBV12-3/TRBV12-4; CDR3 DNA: TGTGCCAGCAGTTTAGTCAACTATGGCTACACCTTC; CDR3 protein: CASSLVNYGYTF
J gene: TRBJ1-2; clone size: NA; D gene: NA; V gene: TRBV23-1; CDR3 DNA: TGCGCCAGCAGTCAATGCCCGGGGTCCTATGGCTACACCTTC; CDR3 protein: CASSQCPGSYGYTF
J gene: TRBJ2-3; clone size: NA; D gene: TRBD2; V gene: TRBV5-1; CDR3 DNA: TGCGCCAGCAGCTTGGAGCCGGGGGGGAGCACAGATACGCAGTATTTT; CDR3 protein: CASSLEPGGSTDTQYF
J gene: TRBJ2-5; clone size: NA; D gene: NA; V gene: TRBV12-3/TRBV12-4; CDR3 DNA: TGTGCCAGCAGTTTAGACAGGGCGGAGACCCAGTACTTC; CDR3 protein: CASSLDRAETQYF
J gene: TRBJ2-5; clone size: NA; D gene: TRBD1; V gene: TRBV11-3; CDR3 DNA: TGTGCCAGCAGCTTACATGGGACAGGGAATGGTGAGACCCAGTACTTC; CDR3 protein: CASSLHGTGNGETQYF
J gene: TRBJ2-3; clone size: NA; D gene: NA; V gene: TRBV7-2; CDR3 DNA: TGTGCCAGCAGCTTAGCGCGGGCGTCAGATACGCAGTATTTT; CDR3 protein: CASSLARASDTQYF
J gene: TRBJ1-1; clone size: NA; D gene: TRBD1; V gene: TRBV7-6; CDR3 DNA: TGTGCCAGCAGCTTAGAGGACAGGGTGAACACTGAAGCTTTCTTT; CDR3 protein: CASSLEDRVNTEAFF
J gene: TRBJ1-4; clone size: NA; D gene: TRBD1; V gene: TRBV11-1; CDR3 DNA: TGTGCCAGCAGCTTAGGTGGGACAGCCTATGAAAAACTGTTTTTT; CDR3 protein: CASSLGGTAYEKLFF
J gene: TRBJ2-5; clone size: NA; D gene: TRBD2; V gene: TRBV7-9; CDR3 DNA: TGTGCCAGCAGCACTGCCCTTCTAGCGGATCAAGAGACCCAGTACTTC; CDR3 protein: CASSTALLADQETQYF
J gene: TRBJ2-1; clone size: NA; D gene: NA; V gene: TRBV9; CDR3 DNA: TGTGCCAGCAGCGTCACGGATGAGCAGTTCTTC; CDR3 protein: CASSVTDEQFF
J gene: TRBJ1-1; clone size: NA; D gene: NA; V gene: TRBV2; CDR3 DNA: TGTGCCAGCAGTAGGGACATGAACACTGAAGCTTTCTTT; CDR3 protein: CASSRDMNTEAFF
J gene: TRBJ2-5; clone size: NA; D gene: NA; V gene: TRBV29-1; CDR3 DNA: TGCAGCGTAAGCGTCGGAGAGACCCAGTACTTC; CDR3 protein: CSVSVGETQYF
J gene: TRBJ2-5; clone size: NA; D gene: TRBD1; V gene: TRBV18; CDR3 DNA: TGTGCCAGCTCACCTTCGAGGGGGCGAGAGACCCAGTACTTC; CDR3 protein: CASSPSRGRETQYF
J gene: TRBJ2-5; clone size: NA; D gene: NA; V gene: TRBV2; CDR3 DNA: TGTGCCAGCGGGAAGGATCTACAAGAGACCCAGTACTTC; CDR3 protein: CASGKDLQETQYF
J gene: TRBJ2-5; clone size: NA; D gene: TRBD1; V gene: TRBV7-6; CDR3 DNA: TGTGCCAGCAGCTTAAGCCCGGGACAGGGTGGAGAGACCCAGTACTTC; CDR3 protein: CASSLSPGQGGETQYF
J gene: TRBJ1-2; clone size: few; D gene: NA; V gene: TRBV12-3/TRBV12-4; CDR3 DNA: TGTGCCAGCATCTCAGGAGGGGGAATTCATGGCTACACCTTC; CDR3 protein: CASISGGGIHGYTF
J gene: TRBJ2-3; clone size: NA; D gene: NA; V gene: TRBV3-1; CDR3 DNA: TGTGCCAGCAGCCCCCTCCGGACCCCAGGAATGGATACGCAGTATTTT; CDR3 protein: CASSPLRTPGMDTQYF
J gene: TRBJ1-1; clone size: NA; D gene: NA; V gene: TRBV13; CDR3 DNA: TGTGCCAGTTGCCGGTCGAACACTGAAGCTTTCTTT; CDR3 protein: CASCRSNTEAFF
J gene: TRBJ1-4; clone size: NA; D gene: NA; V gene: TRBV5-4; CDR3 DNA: TGTGCCAGCAGCTTGGGCAGAGCTAATGAAAAACTGTTTTTT; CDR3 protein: CASSLGRANEKLFF
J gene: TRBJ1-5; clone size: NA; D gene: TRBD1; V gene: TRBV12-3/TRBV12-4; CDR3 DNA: TGTGCCAGCAGCGGACAGGCCGGGAGGCAGCCCCAGCATTTT; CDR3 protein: CASSGQAGRQPQHF
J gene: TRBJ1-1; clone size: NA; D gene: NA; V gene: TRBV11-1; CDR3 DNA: TGTGCCAGCAGCTTAGTTGGGACATTGAACACTGAAGCTTTCTTT; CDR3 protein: CASSLVGTLNTEAFF
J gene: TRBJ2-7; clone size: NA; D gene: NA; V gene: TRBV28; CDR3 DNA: TGTGCCAGCAGCCCCGGCTCAAAGAGCCACGAGCAGTACTTC; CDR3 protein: CASSPGSKSHEQYF
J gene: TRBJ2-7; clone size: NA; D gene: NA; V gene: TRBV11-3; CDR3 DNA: TGTGCCAGCAGCTTAGGGCCAGGGGTAAGCGAGCAGTACTTC; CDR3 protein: CASSLGPGVSEQYF
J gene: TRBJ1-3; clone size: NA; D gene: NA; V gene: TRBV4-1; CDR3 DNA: TGCGCCAGCAGCCAAGTAGAGGGCAACTCTGGAAACACCATATATTTT; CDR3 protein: CASSQVEGNSGNTIYF
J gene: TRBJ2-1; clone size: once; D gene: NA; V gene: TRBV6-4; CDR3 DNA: TGTGCCAGCAGTGACCCGGGTGACTTCCTACTCTACAATGAGCAGTTCTTC; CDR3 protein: CASSDPGDFLLYNEQFF
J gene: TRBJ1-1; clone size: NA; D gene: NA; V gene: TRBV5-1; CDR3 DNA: TGCGCCAGCAGCCCAATGAGCGGGGGGGACACTGAAGCTTTCTTT; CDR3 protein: CASSPMSGGDTEAFF
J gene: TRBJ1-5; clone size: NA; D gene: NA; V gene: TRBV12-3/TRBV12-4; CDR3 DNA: TGTGCCAGCAGTTTTACCAGCAATCAGCCCCAGCATTTT; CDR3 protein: CASSFTSNQPQHF
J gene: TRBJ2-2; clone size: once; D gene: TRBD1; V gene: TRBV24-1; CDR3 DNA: TGTGCCACCAGTGAGGCGGACAGGGGGCGCACCGGGGAGCTGTTTTTT; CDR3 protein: CATSEADRGRTGELFF
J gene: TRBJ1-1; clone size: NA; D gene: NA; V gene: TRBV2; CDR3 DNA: TGTGCCAGCAAGGTCGCGAACACTGAAGCTTTCTTT; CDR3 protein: CASKVANTEAFF
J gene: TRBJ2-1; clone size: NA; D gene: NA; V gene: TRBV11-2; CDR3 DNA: TGTGCCAGCCGGCGTGGCGGGAAATACAATGAGCAGTTCTTC; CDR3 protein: CASRRGGKYNEQFF
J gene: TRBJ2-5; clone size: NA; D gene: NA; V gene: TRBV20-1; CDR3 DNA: TGCAGTGCTAGAGTGATTGGAGAGACCCAGTACTTC; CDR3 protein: CSARVIGETQYF
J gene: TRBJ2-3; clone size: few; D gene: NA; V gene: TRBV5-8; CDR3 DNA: TGTGCCAGCAGCTCGGGGAGGAGGACCTTCACAGATACGCAGTATTTT; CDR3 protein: CASSSGRRTFTDTQYF
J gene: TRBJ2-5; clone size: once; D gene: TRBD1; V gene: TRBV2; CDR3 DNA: TGTGCCAGCAGTGAAGGTTGGGACAGGCAAGAGACCCAGTACTTC; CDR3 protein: CASSEGWDRQETQYF
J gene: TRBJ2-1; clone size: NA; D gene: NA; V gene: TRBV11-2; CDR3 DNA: TGTGCCAGCACCCCTACAGTAGTCAGCAATGAGCAGTTCTTC; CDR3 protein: CASTPTVVSNEQFF
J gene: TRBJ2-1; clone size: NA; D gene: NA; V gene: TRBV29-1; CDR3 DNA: TGCAGCGTTGAAGATCGTGGAAGGGCCTACCCCAATGAGCAGTTCTTC; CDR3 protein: CSVEDRGRAYPNEQFF
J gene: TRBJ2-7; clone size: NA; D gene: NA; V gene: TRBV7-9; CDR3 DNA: TGTGCCAGCAGCCTAGGACTGGATACCTACGAGCAGTACTTC; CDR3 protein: CASSLGLDTYEQYF
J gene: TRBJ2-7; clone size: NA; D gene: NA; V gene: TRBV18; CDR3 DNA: TGTGCCAGCTCACCCCCCCAGGGCGATGAGCAGTACTTC; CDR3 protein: CASSPPQGDEQYF
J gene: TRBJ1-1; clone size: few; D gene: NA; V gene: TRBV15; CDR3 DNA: TGTGCCACCAGCAGAGATCTAGGCGGGAACACTGAAGCTTTCTTT; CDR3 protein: CATSRDLGGNTEAFF
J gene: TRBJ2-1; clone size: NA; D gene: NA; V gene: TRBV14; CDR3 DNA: TGTGCCAGCAGCCGCCGAGGGGGGGGAGGCCACTACAATGAGCAGTTCTTC; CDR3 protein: CASSRRGGGGHYNEQFF
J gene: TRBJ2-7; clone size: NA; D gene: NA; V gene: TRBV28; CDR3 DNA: TGTGCCAGCAAGCGGGCCCTCAATACGTACGAGCAGTACTTC; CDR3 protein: CASKRALNTYEQYF
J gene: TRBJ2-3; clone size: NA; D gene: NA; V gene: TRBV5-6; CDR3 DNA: TGTGCCAGCAGCTTGGGACAGGCGGCAGATACGCAGTATTTT; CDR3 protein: CASSLGQAADTQYF
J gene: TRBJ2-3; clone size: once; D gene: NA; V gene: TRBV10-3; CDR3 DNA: TGTGCCATCAGTGAACGCCGCCCTCGCGCAGATACGCAGTATTTT; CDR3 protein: CAISERRPRADTQYF
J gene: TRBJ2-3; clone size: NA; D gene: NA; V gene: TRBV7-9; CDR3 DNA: TGTGCCAGCAGCTTGGTTCGCGATACGCAGTATTTT; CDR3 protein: CASSLVRDTQYF
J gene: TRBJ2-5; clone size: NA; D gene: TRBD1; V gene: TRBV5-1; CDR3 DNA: TGCGCCAGCAGGCTTAGGACAGGCCAAGAGACCCAGTACTTC; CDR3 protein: CASRLRTGQETQYF
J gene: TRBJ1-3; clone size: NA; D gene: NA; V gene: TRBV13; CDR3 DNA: TGTGCCAGCAATAATAGGAACACCATATATTTT; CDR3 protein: CASNNRNTIYF
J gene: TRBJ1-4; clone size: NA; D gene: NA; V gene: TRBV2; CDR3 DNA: TGTGCCAGCACGGTCGTCGGGGCCGAGAATGAAAAACTGTTTTTT; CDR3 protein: CASTVVGAENEKLFF